This T cell receptor beta chain was sequenced in a study of T cell responses to AZD1222 COVID-19 vaccine. TCRdb's table, derived via immunoSEQ multiplex PCR, lists solely in-frame clones and lacks some. The sample includes around 120,000 clones, around 89% of them seen just once. Trimming removed 8 bases at V and 3 bases at J, with 1 base between. Looked up from germline, CDR1 is LNHNV and CDR2 is YYDKDF (reference sequence). This CDR3 has 9 amino acids. The sequenced sample was peripheral blood, obtained on day 0 of AZD1222 vaccination. The chain has TRBV15 and TRBJ1-1; D not resolved. The clonotype was recovered from an adult in good health. This chain's CDR3 is CATHTEAFF. Here the CDR3 DNA reads TGTGCCACCCACACTGAAGCTTTCTTT.